One sample yielded the 17 T cell receptor beta chains listed below, sequenced in a study of blood T cell repertoires in COVID-19. The protocol was immunoSEQ multiplex PCR, while the TCRdb copy is restricted to in-frame clones and leaves out a portion. Of just over 50,000 clones listed, more than 70% were seen once; the top ten hold roughly 4.5%. Sequences were obtained from peripheral blood. These receptors all come from a man older than 75 with active COVID-19.

The CDR3 region is CASSTRTGSSYEQYF. In nucleotides, the CDR3 is TGTGCCAGCAGCACCCGGACAGGGAGCTCCTACGAGCAGTACTTC. J is TRBJ2-7 and V is TRBV7-2; TRBD1 aligns across 8 bases. The CDR3 sequence is 15 residues long. The V segment lost 5 bases and the J segment 0 bases; nucleotides outside the gene matches: 6. In germline, CDR1 is SGHTA, CDR2 FQGNSA.

The V gene is TRBV5-4, the J gene TRBJ2-3, with TRBD2 matching 12 bases. The length of the CDR3 is 16 residues. Germline assignment: CDR1 SGHNT and CDR2 YYREEE (reference sequence). J gave up 4 bases and V 4 bases, and 7 bases lay outside the gene matches. The DNA for the CDR3 is TGTGCCAGCAGCATTAGACTAGCGGGAGCCTCAGATACGCAGTATTTT. This codes for CASSIRLAGASDTQYF. The variable domain in full, completed from reference TRBV5-4 and TRBJ2-3, reads ETGVTQSPTHLIKTRGQQVTLRCSSQSGHNTVSWYQQALGQGPQFIFQYYREEENGRGNFPPRFSGLQFPNYSSELNVNALELDDSALYLCASSIRLAGASDTQYFGPGTRLTVL.

The chain employs TRBV10-1 and TRBJ1-5; D unresolved. This CDR3 region has 13 residues. CDR1 is WNHNN and CDR2 is SYGVQD in the germline V gene (reference sequence). V lost 6 bases, J lost 6 bases, and 12 bases lay in between. CDR3 nucleotide sequence: TGCGCCAGCAGCGGGGTGGGTGGTCAGCCCCAGCATTTT. Protein: CASSGVGGQPQHF.

The chain uses TRBV9 and TRBJ2-5; TRBD1 is a possible D gene (5 bases). V lost 1 base, J lost 4 bases, and 8 bases lay in between. Germline V CDR1 and CDR2: SGDLS, YYNGEE. This CDR3 region has 13 residues. In nucleotides, the CDR3 is TGTGCCAGCAGCGTACCAGGGCGAGAGACCCAGTACTTC. This translates into CASSVPGRETQYF.

The V call is TRBV4-1, the J call TRBJ2-7, with D tentatively TRBD2 (5 bases). V gave up 4 bases and J gave up 0 bases, with 7 bases separating them. CDR1 is MGHRA and CDR2 is YSYEKL in the germline V gene. The CDR3 consists of 13 residues. CDR3 in amino acids: CASSPAGSYEQYF. The CDR3 region has the DNA TGCGCCAGCAGCCCGGCGGGCTCCTACGAGCAGTACTTC.

This chain connects TRBV6-2 or TRBV6-3 to TRBJ1-4, with 9 bases identical to TRBD1. With V trimmed by 6 bases and J by 7 bases, 9 bases remained unmatched. CDR3 length: 15 residues. Germline V gene data show CDR1 as MNHEY and CDR2 as SVGEGT. CDR3 residues: CASSWTGDQSEKLFF. The CDR3 DNA reads TGTGCCAGCAGCTGGACAGGGGATCAGAGTGAAAAACTGTTTTTT.

This clone was seen only a few times. This chain links TRBV4-3 with TRBJ2-5; D gene unclear. V lost 1 base and J 1 base, leaving 10 bases between the germline ends. CDR3 length: 15 amino acids. Germline CDR1 is LGHNA and CDR2 is YSLEER. The CDR3 DNA reads as TGCGCCAGCAGCCAAGGGGCCACCACCCAAGAGACCCAGTACTTC. Protein product: CASSQGATTQETQYF.

This rearrangement joins TRBV19 to TRBJ2-3; 8 bases map to TRBD2. This CDR3 has 15 residues. V lost 1 base, J lost 8 bases, and 8 bases stayed unmatched. In germline, CDR1 is LNHDA, CDR2 SQIVND (reference sequence). CDR3 in DNA: TGTGCCAGTAGTATAGGAAGCGGGAGTGAAGGTACGCAGTATTTT. Protein: CASSIGSGSEGTQYF.

The chain recombines TRBV28 with TRBJ1-5; no definite D call. Germline V gene data show CDR1 as MDHEN and CDR2 as SYDVKM. The CDR3 runs to 16 residues. The germline V and J ends were trimmed by 2 bases and 7 bases, with 18 bases remaining between them. The CDR3 here is CASSLTSRITRQPQHF. Written as DNA, the CDR3 is TGTGCCAGCAGTTTAACCTCGAGGATTACACGCCAGCCCCAGCATTTT.

The CDR3 here is CASSDAGSSYNEQFF. The CDR3 nucleotides read TGTGCCAGCAGTGATGCGGGGAGTTCCTACAATGAGCAGTTCTTC. The chain recombines TRBV25-1 with TRBJ2-1; possibly TRBD2 for D (6 bases). Germline lookup yields CDR1 MGHDK and CDR2 SYGVNS. V gave up 3 bases and J gave up 1 base, with 10 bases separating them. This CDR3 is built from 15 residues.

This chain uses TRBV2 with TRBJ2-7; D may be TRBD2 (5 bases). The CDR3 spans 13 residues. Germline V gene sequence: CDR1 SNHLY, CDR2 FYNNEI. Trimming removed 2 bases at V and 7 bases at J, with 12 bases between. CDR3 protein: CASSEIATGEQYF. Here the CDR3 DNA reads TGTGCCAGCAGTGAAATTGCAACGGGGGAGCAGTACTTC.

The chain uses TRBV19 and TRBJ2-7; D is perhaps TRBD2 (8 bases). Germline lookup yields CDR1 LNHDA and CDR2 SQIVND (reference sequence). V was cut by 3 bases and J by 4 bases, with 22 bases left in between. This CDR3 is built from 17 residues. The CDR3: CASSIRTGTAGVYEQYF. DNA for the CDR3: TGTGCCAGTAGTATCCGGACGGGGACAGCGGGAGTATACGAGCAGTACTTC.

The chain uses TRBV27 and TRBJ2-5; 7 positions agree with TRBD2. The CDR3 covers 17 residues. The V segment lost 8 bases and the J segment 6 bases; nucleotides outside the gene matches: 21. The germline V gene has CDR1 MNHEY and CDR2 SMNVEV (reference sequence). CDR3 sequence (DNA): TGTGCCAGCTACCCCCTAGAGGGAGGGTTCGGGGATAAGACCCAGTACTTC. This gives the protein CASYPLEGGFGDKTQYF.

The chain carries TRBV18 and TRBJ1-5, with D tentatively TRBD1 (5 bases). V was cut by 6 bases and J by 7 bases, with 19 bases left in between. Germline V lookup: CDR1 KGHSH, CDR2 LQKENI. The CDR3 is made up of 15 amino acids. CDR3 residues: CASSPGSARDQPQHF. CDR3 nucleotides: TGTGCCAGCTCGCCCGGGTCGGCGCGGGACCAGCCCCAGCATTTT.

About this clone: A junction end diverges from the germline sequence, so it may reflect a read error. The V gene is TRBV5-4, the J gene TRBJ2-1; the match to TRBD2 covers 8 bases. This CDR3 comprises 12 residues. In germline, CDR1 is SGHNT, CDR2 YYREEE (reference sequence). The CDR3 nucleotides read TGTGCCAGCAGCTTGGGACGGGAGGGTTATATCTTC. Its protein is CASSLGREGYIF.

The chain uses TRBV28 and TRBJ1-6; D may be TRBD1 (5 bases). The germline V gene has CDR1 MDHEN and CDR2 SYDVKM. This CDR3 contains 17 residues. Deletions cut 4 bases from V and 0 bases from J, with 13 bases between. The CDR3 nucleotides read TGTGCCAGCAGTTCGATGGGGAGGGGCTCCTATAATTCACCCCTCCACTTT. Protein: CASSSMGRGSYNSPLHF.

The chain couples TRBV2 to TRBJ2-7, with D possibly TRBD2 on 6 matching bases. V lost 6 bases to trimming and J lost 3 bases, with 9 bases between them. CDR3 size: 12 residues. Per the germline V gene, CDR1 is SNHLY and CDR2 is FYNNEI. The CDR3 here is CASSKGGYEQYF. DNA for the CDR3: TGTGCCAGCAGCAAGGGAGGCTACGAGCAGTACTTC.